The 8 T cell receptor beta chains in this list originate from one sample, sequenced in a study of blood T cells in healthy people across ages. It was with a sample-barcoded 5' primer and a J-beta primer mix that a second PCR of roughly 6 to 11 cycles was run. MiXCR was run by TCRdb on the 5' RACE reads, yielding one entry per CDR3 protein. In the table there are roughly 1.6 million distinct CDR3 sequences, about 35% of which are singletons. The sequencing sample was made of blood. All receptors derive from a young woman in good health.

This clonotype has only one observation. CDR3 protein: CAISAQLAGAGTGELFF. The DNA for the CDR3 is TGTGCCATCAGTGCCCAACTAGCGGGGGCTGGGACCGGGGAGCTGTTTTTT. This rearrangement joins TRBV10-3 to TRBJ2-2; 11 positions agree with TRBD2. V gave up 4 bases and J gave up 5 bases; unmatched junction bases: 9. Germline V CDR1 and CDR2: ENHRY, SYGVKD. The CDR3 runs to 17 residues.

The rearrangement uses TRBV20-1 and TRBJ2-3; the D gene could be TRBD1 or TRBD2 (6 bases each). V lost 4 bases and J 1 base, leaving 12 bases between the germline ends. In germline, CDR1 is DFQATT, CDR2 SNEGSKA (reference sequence). This CDR3 region has 14 residues. The CDR3 DNA is TGCAGTGCTAAGGGGGGCCGGGGCACAGATACGCAGTATTTT. Protein: CSAKGGRGTDTQYF.

Many counts were recorded for this clonotype. The gene calls are TRBV3-1 and TRBJ2-1; D could derive from TRBD1 or TRBD2 (5 bases each). CDR1 and CDR2 (germline): LGHDT, YNNKEL (reference sequence). The CDR3 covers 14 residues. V shed 6 bases and J shed 4 bases, with 13 bases lying between them. CDR3 DNA sequence: TGTGCCAGCAGTCTCCGGGACCCGTACAATGAGCAGTTCTTC. The encoded protein is CASSLRDPYNEQFF.

This clonotype was seen only a few times. The chain recombines TRBV6-5 with TRBJ1-2, with D uncertain. This CDR3 comprises 14 residues. V was pared by 3 bases and J by 3 bases, with 11 bases between. Per germline, CDR1 MNHEY and CDR2 SVGAGI. Written as DNA, the CDR3 is TGTGCCAGCAGTTATGACCAAACCTACTATGGCTACACCTTC. Encoded protein: CASSYDQTYYGYTF.

This chain links TRBV7-2 with TRBJ2-3; D unclear. The CDR3 loop spans 14 amino acids. Trimming stripped 0 bases from V and 2 bases from J, with 6 bases between. Germline V gives CDR1 SGHTA, CDR2 FQGNSA. The CDR3 here is CASSLAIHTDTQYF. DNA of the CDR3: TGTGCCAGCAGCTTAGCTATTCACACAGATACGCAGTATTTT.

This chain connects TRBV9 to TRBJ1-2; maybe TRBD1 (5 bases). The CDR3 runs 12 residues. V was clipped by 0 bases and J by 7 bases, with 7 bases between them. In germline, CDR1 is SGDLS, CDR2 YYNGEE. CDR3 loop: CASSVDRFGYTF. CDR3 in DNA: TGTGCCAGCAGCGTAGACAGGTTTGGCTACACCTTC.

This clonotype was detected a few times. V usage is TRBV3-1 and J usage is TRBJ1-5, with a weak D call TRBD1 (5 bases). V was trimmed by 5 bases and J by 11 bases, leaving 16 bases between them. Germline lookup yields CDR1 LGHDT and CDR2 YNNKEL (reference sequence). There are 13 residues in the CDR3. CDR3 in DNA: TGTGCCAGCAGCTGGGGGACGGACGGTGCCCAGCATTTT. This translates into CASSWGTDGAQHF. The full variable domain, completed using reference TRBV3-1 and TRBJ1-5, is DTAVSQTPKYLVTQMGNDKSIKCEQNLGHDTMYWYKQDSKKFLKIMFSYNNKELIINETVPNRFSPKSPDKAHLNLHINSLELGDSAVYFCASSWGTDGAQHFGDGTRLSIL.

This clonotype was seen a handful of times. One junction end does not reproduce the germline sequence, and a read error may be involved. V is TRBV12-3 or TRBV12-4 and J is TRBJ2-1; D not certain. The CDR3 sequence is 13 residues long. CDR3 DNA sequence: TGTGTCAGCAGTCGAATCAAAGGTGATGAGCAGTTCTTC. This gives the protein CVSSRIKGDEQFF.